This TCR beta chain originates from a study of metastatic and nonmetastatic thyroid tumors. Study background: Both malignant and benign thyroid patients supplied peripheral blood and tumor or nodule tissue samples, across which the repertoires of these patients were then compared.

Each patient went into thyroid surgery without having received any treatment. Study-wide results and limits: Malignant tumors reportedly showed significantly higher TCR beta diversity than benign nodules in both blood and tumor.

The CDR3 totals 14 residues. Germline loops: CDR1 MNHEY, CDR2 SVGAGI. With respect to this clone: Its antigen is not identified. One end of the junction fails to match germline, which may point to a read error.

In the source study's methods: CDR3 was compared across clinicopathological groups, and the resulting differences were used to build a distant-metastasis classifier for papillary thyroid cancer. With MiXCR, TCRdb reprocessed the PCR reads. These V and J calls originate from TCRdb's pipeline instead of the authors' own analysis. This sample has tens of thousands of clones; approximately 4% occur once, and the top ten carry about a fifth. The source of this sequence is a female donor with papillary thyroid cancer or a benign thyroid nodule (not recorded which). Some clones in this sample may be carry-over from other donors' samples. Source material: blood. The V gene is TRBV6-5, the J gene TRBJ2-7; D may correspond to TRBD1 or TRBD2 (5 bases each). This CDR3 reads CASSYSRGVYEQYF. CDR3 nucleotides: TGTGCCAGCAGTTACTCGCGAGGGGTCTACGAGCAGTATTTC.